This T cell receptor (beta chain) was recorded in a study of Graves' ophthalmopathy and Graves' hyperthyroidism. The CDR3 is 15 residues long. CDR1 and CDR2 (germline): LNHDA, SQIVND (reference sequence). V lost 6 bases, J lost 3 bases, and 15 bases lay in between. Amplified material comprised TCR beta CDR3 regions derived from RNA transcripts. The library came from an HTBI-primed first-round RT-PCR and a second-round multiplex PCR. MiXCR was run by TCRdb on the multiplex PCR reads, yielding one entry per CDR3 protein. The table records about 640,000 distinct CDR3 sequences, more than 40% of them present only once.

Sequencing was done on a sample of peripheral blood. This clonotype originated in an adult man with Graves' ophthalmopathy. The V gene is TRBV19, the J gene TRBJ2-1; D is unresolved. The CDR3 nucleotides are TGTGCCAGTAGCCCATATGGCCTAGGCTACAATGAGCAGTTCTTC. Protein: CASSPYGLGYNEQFF.